These T cell receptor beta chains were read from a single sample in a study of cytomegalovirus exposure and HLA in healthy donors. The protocol was immunoSEQ multiplex PCR, while the TCRdb copy is restricted to in-frame clones and leaves out a portion. The sample yields 85,000 to 120,000 clones, approximately 79% seen once. Material for sequencing was PBMCs. The source is a man aged 60-69 years in good health and CMV-seronegative. CDR3s include the opening cysteine and the closing phenylalanine or tryptophan. D genes are given only for firm matches. Expanded clones get a size class; other rows say once, few or many, or leave the size out.

J gene,D gene,V gene,clone size,CDR3 DNA,CDR3 protein
TRBJ1-2,TRBD1,TRBV7-2,.,TGTGCCAGCAGCCTGGGACAGGGTGGCTACACCTTC,CASSLGQGGYTF
TRBJ2-5,.,TRBV7-7,.,TGTGCCAGCAGCCACAGGTTTCTAGAGACCCAGTACTTC,CASSHRFLETQYF
TRBJ2-4,TRBD1,TRBV7-2,.,TGTGCCAGCAGCCTCGGGACAGGGGGCGGACAAAACATTCAGTACTTC,CASSLGTGGGQNIQYF
TRBJ1-5,TRBD1,TRBV30,.,TGTGCCTGGAGTGCCCGGACAGGGCTTCAGCCCCAGCATTTT,CAWSARTGLQPQHF
TRBJ1-2,TRBD1,TRBV6-5,.,TGTGCCAGCAGTAAGCCGGGACAGGGGAACTATGGCTACACCTTC,CASSKPGQGNYGYTF
TRBJ1-2,.,TRBV5-1,once,TGCGCCAGCAGCCCTGACGGATTAACAGGGAGAGGTCGGTTTGGCGGCTACACCTTC,CASSPDGLTGRGRFGGYTF
TRBJ1-2,TRBD1,TRBV5-6,.,TGTGCCAGCAGCTTGAGGTCTGTGACAGGGAATAACTATGGCTACACCTTC,CASSLRSVTGNNYGYTF
TRBJ2-7,.,TRBV5-5,.,TGTGCCAGCAGCTTGGCCGTGGGCAGTACCTACGAGCAGTACTTC,CASSLAVGSTYEQYF
TRBJ1-2,.,TRBV9,.,TGTGCCAGCAGCCCCACTACGGATCCCTATGGCTACACCTTC,CASSPTTDPYGYTF
TRBJ1-1,.,TRBV19,.,TGTGCCAGTAGTACCGTACAGGGCAGGTCCCTACGAGGAAACACTGAAGCTTTCTTT,CASSTVQGRSLRGNTEAFF
TRBJ1-5,TRBD1,TRBV15,few,TGTGCCACCAGCATCCTGGGACAGGGTATAGAGCCCCAGCATTTT,CATSILGQGIEPQHF
TRBJ2-3,.,TRBV5-8,once,TGTGCCAGCAGCCAAAGAGGGTTGCTAGCGAATACGCAGTATTTT,CASSQRGLLANTQYF
TRBJ2-3,.,TRBV9,.,TGTGCCAGCAGCCCGGTATTGGGGGGGGGCAAATATACGCAGTATTTT,CASSPVLGGGKYTQYF
TRBJ2-1,.,TRBV29-1,.,TGCAGCGTAGAAGAGGGGGGTTCCTACAATGAGCAGTTCTTC,CSVEEGGSYNEQFF
TRBJ1-4,.,TRBV13,.,TGTGCCAGCAGCAGACGGGCCAGGGGAACAACTAATGAAAAACTGTTTTTT,CASSRRARGTTNEKLFF
TRBJ2-2,.,TRBV7-2,few,TGTGCCAGCAGCTTCCAGACACTGAACACCGGGGAGCTGTTTTTT,CASSFQTLNTGELFF